Listed here are 8 T cell receptor beta chains from one sample, sequenced in a study of human T cells and chemical hapten exposure. TCRdb processed the RACE reads anew with MiXCR; each CDR3 protein has one entry. The sample has over 65,000 distinct CDR3 sequences, 11% seen once. The time point denotes: patch test 2, 6 weeks after DPC sensitization. Treatment indicated: therapeutic diphenylcyclopropenone sensitization with weekly scalp DPC. Sequencing used whole blood, obtained in connection with sensitization to the hapten diphenylcyclopropenone (DPC). Receptors were obtained from a man between 18 and 35 years old with alopecia areata. Some clones in this sample may be carry-over from other donors' samples.

The chain couples TRBV20-1 to TRBJ2-7; D is possibly TRBD1 (6 bases). The CDR3 loop spans 13 amino acids. Germline values: CDR1 DFQATT, CDR2 SNEGSKA (reference sequence). V shed 5 bases and J shed 6 bases, with 17 bases lying between them. CDR3 protein: CSADRDKSPEQYF. The CDR3 nucleotides are TGCAGTGCTGACCGGGACAAATCTCCCGAGCAGTACTTC.

The V gene is TRBV7-2, the J gene TRBJ2-1; TRBD2 aligns across 11 bases. V lost 3 bases and J lost 4; bases outside the gene matches: 2. The germline V gene has CDR1 SGHTA and CDR2 FQGNSA. The CDR3 sequence is 15 residues long. The CDR3 region has the DNA TGTGCCAGCAGCTTGACTAGCGGGGAGTACAATGAGCAGTTCTTC. Residues: CASSLTSGEYNEQFF.

The chain carries TRBV19 and TRBJ2-1; D gene ambiguous. Germline V gene data show CDR1 as LNHDA and CDR2 as SQIVND (reference sequence). V was cut by 4 bases and J by 4 bases, with 5 bases left in between. The CDR3 length is 12 residues. CDR3 residues: CASSRRYNEQFF. The CDR3, as DNA: TGTGCCAGTAGTAGACGGTACAATGAGCAGTTCTTC.

This clonotype was seen a few times. This rearrangement joins TRBV28 to TRBJ1-1; a possible D gene is TRBD1 (5 bases). Looked up from germline, CDR1 is MDHEN and CDR2 is SYDVKM. CDR3 size: 14 residues. V lost 8 bases and J lost 6, with 19 bases in between. CDR3 sequence reads: CASPPPGSRPEAFF. CDR3 nucleotide sequence: TGTGCCAGCCCCCCTCCAGGGTCGCGTCCTGAAGCTTTCTTT.

This clonotype was seen more than once but under ten times. The chain combines TRBV20-1 with TRBJ1-2, with D unresolved. The CDR3 runs to 14 residues. The germline CDR1 and CDR2 sequences are DFQATT and SNEGSKA (reference sequence). Trimming pared 0 bases from V and 3 bases from J, leaving 11 bases between. The CDR3 spells CSARDSDLYYGYTF. CDR3 nucleotides: TGCAGTGCTAGAGATAGCGATCTATACTATGGCTACACCTTC.

The chain recombines TRBV25-1 with TRBJ2-1; D is ambiguous. The V gene's germline CDR1 is MGHDK and CDR2 SYGVNS. Trimming removed 1 base from V and 11 bases from J, with 9 bases in between. This CDR3 contains 12 residues. CDR3 in DNA: TGTGCCAGCAGTGAATGGATAGGGCAGCAGTTCTTC. It is translated as CASSEWIGQQFF.

This clonotype was seen at least ten times. V usage is TRBV28 and J usage is TRBJ2-5; D tentatively reads TRBD1 or TRBD2 (5 bases each). V was pared by 3 bases and J by 1 base, with 15 bases between. Germline V gene sequence: CDR1 MDHEN, CDR2 SYDVKM. The CDR3 totals 16 residues. CDR3: CASSFPGTFGQETQYF. CDR3 sequence (DNA): TGTGCCAGCAGTTTTCCGGGGACCTTTGGCCAAGAGACCCAGTACTTC.

The V gene is TRBV9, the J gene TRBJ2-5; D remains unclear. The CDR3 totals 15 residues. V was cut by 3 bases and J by 1 base, with 13 bases left in between. Germline-derived CDR1 and CDR2 are SGDLS and YYNGEE. The CDR3 reads CASSAGNRPQETQYF. CDR3 bases: TGTGCCAGCAGCGCTGGGAACAGACCCCAAGAGACCCAGTACTTC.